The clone carrying this T cell receptor beta chain was found once. Its antigen is undetermined. The entry originates in a study of cytomegalovirus exposure and HLA in healthy donors. Study-level background: A subsequent analysis stated that the 120 or so validation repertoires were run on the same platform as the 550 to 750 first-cohort repertoires.

This CDR3 is 15 amino acids long. V lost 2 bases and J lost 4, with 12 bases in between. Looked up from germline, CDR1 is MDHEN and CDR2 is SYDVKM. Study-wide results and limits: The authors enumerated over 150 TCR beta chains as linked to cytomegalovirus. In vitro testing confirmed a few CMV-associated chains as specific for CMV antigens.

Some clones are missing from TCRdb's copy, which holds only in-frame ones; the method was immunoSEQ multiplex PCR. Here the sample spans some 72,000 clones, about 96% being singletons. The receptor was derived from a man aged 18 to 30 in good health and CMV-seropositive. The chain has TRBV28 and TRBJ1-5, with D possibly TRBD1 on 6 matching bases. Sequencing was performed on PBMCs. DNA of the CDR3: TGTGCCAGCAGTTTAGAGTACAGGGAAAATCAGCCCCAGCATTTT. It yields the protein CASSLEYRENQPQHF. The full variable domain, rest sourced from reference TRBV28 and TRBJ1-5, is DVKVTQSSRYLVKRTGEKVFLECVQDMDHENMFWYRQDPGLGLRLIYFSYDVKMKEKGDIPEGYSVSREKKERFSLILESASTNQTSMYLCASSLEYRENQPQHFGDGTRLSIL.